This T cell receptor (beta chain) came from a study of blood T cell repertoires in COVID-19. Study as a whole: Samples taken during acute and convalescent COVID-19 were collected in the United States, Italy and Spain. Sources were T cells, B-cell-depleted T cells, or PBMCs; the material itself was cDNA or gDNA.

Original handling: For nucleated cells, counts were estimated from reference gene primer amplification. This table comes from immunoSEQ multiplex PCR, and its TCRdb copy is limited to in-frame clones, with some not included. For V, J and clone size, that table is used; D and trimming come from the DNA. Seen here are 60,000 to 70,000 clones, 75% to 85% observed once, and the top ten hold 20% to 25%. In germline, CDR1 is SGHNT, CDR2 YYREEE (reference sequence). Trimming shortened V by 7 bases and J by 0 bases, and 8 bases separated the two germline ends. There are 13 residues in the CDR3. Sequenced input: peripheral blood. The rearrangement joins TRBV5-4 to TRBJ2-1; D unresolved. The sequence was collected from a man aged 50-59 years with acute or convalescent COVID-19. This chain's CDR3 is CASREDSYNEQFF. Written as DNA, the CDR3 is TGTGCCAGCCGTGAGGACTCCTACAATGAGCAGTTCTTC.